These 20 T cell receptor beta chains share one sample of origin, sequenced in a study of T cell responses to AZD1222 COVID-19 vaccine. The table came from immunoSEQ multiplex PCR; TCRdb's copy has only in-frame clones and leaves some out. Among 65,000 to 75,000 clones listed, around four fifths were seen once. The material was peripheral blood, obtained on day 0 of AZD1222 vaccination. The receptors here all came from an adult in good health.

The V gene is TRBV28, the J gene TRBJ2-1; D is ambiguous. This CDR3 spans 13 amino acids. Trimming took off 3 bases at V and 3 bases at J, with 6 bases between the two ends. CDR1 is MDHEN, CDR2 SYDVKM, per germline. The CDR3 spells CASSFPNYNEQFF. CDR3 sequence (DNA): TGTGCCAGCAGTTTCCCGAACTACAATGAGCAGTTCTTC.

This chain joins TRBV7-2 and TRBJ2-3; no reliable D call. In germline, CDR1 is SGHTA, CDR2 FQGNSA. Trimming pared 4 bases from V and 8 bases from J, leaving 22 bases between. The CDR3 sequence is 16 residues long. CDR3 residues: CASSSPSAHLIGTQYF. The DNA for the CDR3 is TGTGCCAGCAGCTCCCCCTCTGCTCACCTAATTGGTACGCAGTATTTT.

The table lists this clone with a few counts. The rearrangement links TRBV4-1 to TRBJ2-3; 9 bases map to TRBD1. CDR3 length: 18 residues. With 0 bases clipped from V and 5 bases from J, the junction kept 12 bases outside the gene matches. The germline CDR1 and CDR2 sequences are MGHRA and YSYEKL. The CDR3 DNA follows: TGCGCCAGCAGCCAAGATAGTATGTCAACAGGGGGCCAAGATACGCAGTATTTT. Amino acid sequence: CASSQDSMSTGGQDTQYF.

CDR3 sequence: CAWSPQGEGNTEAFF. Written as DNA, the CDR3 is TGTGCCTGGAGTCCCCAGGGGGAAGGGAACACTGAAGCTTTCTTT. V and J are TRBV30 and TRBJ1-1; 7 nucleotides align to TRBD1. V shed 2 bases and J 1 base; nucleotides not matched to a gene: 7. CDR1 and CDR2 (germline): GTSNPN, SVGIG (reference sequence). The CDR3 is 15 amino acids.

The chain links TRBV6-5 to TRBJ2-7; weak D call: TRBD1 (6 bases). Germline loops: CDR1 MNHEY, CDR2 SVGAGI. The CDR3 is 13 residues long. The ends were cut back, 8 bases at V and 2 bases at J, with 13 bases in the middle. CDR3 sequence (DNA): TGTGCCAGCTCCGGGACAACCGCCTACGAGCAGTACTTC. Translation: CASSGTTAYEQYF.

This sequence joins TRBV6-5 and TRBJ1-2; tentative D call: TRBD1 (5 bases). Between the trimmed V and J ends, which lost 6 bases and 9 bases, there was a span of 14 bases. Germline CDR1 and CDR2: MNHEY and SVGAGI. This CDR3 contains 12 residues. In DNA, the CDR3 is TGTGCCAGCAGACCGCGGACAAACCGCTACACCTTC. Translating gives CASRPRTNRYTF.

This clone has a handful of counts. The V and J genes are TRBV27 and TRBJ1-2; 10 bases match TRBD1. The ends lost 5 bases at V and 7 bases at J; junction bases unmatched: 10. The CDR3 contains 15 residues. Looked up from germline, CDR1 is MNHEY and CDR2 is SMNVEV (reference sequence). CDR3 DNA: TGTGCCAGCAGTCCCACCGGGACAGGGGAGAGTGGCTACACCTTC. The encoded protein is CASSPTGTGESGYTF.

The chain joins TRBV15 to TRBJ1-4; 7 bases agree with TRBD1. The length of the CDR3 is 16 residues. V lost 0 bases to trimming and J lost 7 bases; unmatched junction nucleotides: 8. Germline V gene sequence: CDR1 LNHNV, CDR2 YYDKDF (reference sequence). The CDR3 here is CATSRDSVGTAEKLFF. The CDR3 DNA follows: TGTGCCACCAGCAGAGATTCCGTCGGGACAGCTGAAAAACTGTTTTTT.

The chain joins TRBV30 to TRBJ1-2; the D gene is possibly TRBD1 (5 bases). The CDR3 is made up of 14 amino acids. Germline assignment: CDR1 GTSNPN and CDR2 SVGIG (reference sequence). V lost 4 bases to trimming and J lost 4 bases, with 16 bases between them. The CDR3 DNA is TGTGCCTGGACCATCGGGGGTAGCTTCTATGGCTACACCTTC. Translation: CAWTIGGSFYGYTF.

The rearrangement joins TRBV15 to TRBJ1-1; D remains ambiguous. Trimming removed 6 bases from V and 0 bases from J, with 8 bases in between. The CDR3 length is 13 residues. Germline assignment: CDR1 LNHNV and CDR2 YYDKDF (reference sequence). The CDR3 is CATSGRLNTEAFF. The CDR3, as DNA: TGTGCCACCAGTGGACGGTTGAACACTGAAGCTTTCTTT.

A word on this clone: A clone one base away is much larger, so this may be a read error. The chain recombines TRBV10-1 with TRBJ2-1, with D tentatively TRBD2 (7 bases). Germline CDR1 is WNHNN and CDR2 is SYGVQD (reference sequence). The CDR3 runs to 13 residues. With 11 bases removed from V and 6 bases from J, the gap between germline ends came to 17 bases. This CDR3 reads CARGEGGSNEQFF. CDR3 coding DNA: TGCGCCCGCGGGGAGGGGGGCTCCAATGAGCAGTTCTTC.

J is TRBJ1-5 and V is TRBV11-2; D is possibly TRBD1 (5 bases). This CDR3 is 15 amino acids long. Looked up from germline, CDR1 is SGHAT and CDR2 is FQNNGV. V lost 0 bases, J lost 2 bases, and 8 bases lay in between. The CDR3 coding sequence is TGTGCCAGCAGCTTAGACCGGGGGGGCAATCAGCCCCAGCATTTT. It translates to CASSLDRGGNQPQHF.

This clone was found once. This rearrangement joins TRBV2 to TRBJ1-3, with D unclear. This CDR3 has 15 residues. V dropped 7 bases and J dropped 0 bases, with 13 bases sitting between them. Germline assignment: CDR1 SNHLY and CDR2 FYNNEI. CDR3 sequence (DNA): TGTGCCAGCATGCCGGAGGGCCTCTCTGGAAACACCATATATTTT. Translated: CASMPEGLSGNTIYF.

The V and J genes are TRBV28 and TRBJ1-5, with 10 nucleotides matching TRBD1. Trimming took 5 bases from V and 6 from J; bases not matched to a gene: 13. This CDR3 spans 17 amino acids. Germline CDR1 is MDHEN and CDR2 is SYDVKM. The CDR3 sequence is CASSGVRGQGIGQPQHF. In DNA, the CDR3 is TGTGCCAGCAGTGGGGTTCGGGGACAGGGGATTGGTCAGCCCCAGCATTTT.

This clone was detected only a few times. This rearrangement joins TRBV4-3 to TRBJ1-1; perhaps TRBD1 as D (6 bases). This CDR3 has 14 amino acids. Germline CDR1 is LGHNA and CDR2 is YSLEER. V was clipped by 4 bases and J by 7 bases, with 16 bases between them. The CDR3 region has the DNA TGCGCCAGCAGCCCGGACAGCTATTACAATGAAGCTTTCTTT. Its translation: CASSPDSYYNEAFF.

The chain employs TRBV7-9 and TRBJ2-2, with D unresolved. The CDR3 contains 14 residues. V lost 6 bases and J lost 0, with 8 bases in between. Per the germline V gene, CDR1 is SEHNR and CDR2 is FQNEAQ (reference sequence). CDR3 nucleotides: TGTGCCAGCAGTGCCCGGGCGAACACCGGGGAGCTGTTTTTT. Amino acid sequence: CASSARANTGELFF. Variable domain in full (rest from reference TRBV7-9 and TRBJ2-2): DTGVSQNPRHKITKRGQNVTFRCDPISEHNRLYWYRQTLGQGPEFLTYFQNEAQLEKSRLLSDRFSAERPKGSFSTLEIQRTEQGDSAMYLCASSARANTGELFFGEGSRLTVL.

The V call is TRBV6-2 or TRBV6-3, the J call TRBJ2-1; D might be TRBD1 (6 bases). The CDR3 loop spans 15 amino acids. V was clipped by 6 bases and J by 3 bases, with 15 bases between them. Germline loops: CDR1 MNHEY, CDR2 SVGEGT. In DNA, the CDR3 is TGTGCCAGCAGCCCCACAGGGTTGGGCTACAATGAGCAGTTCTTC. Protein product: CASSPTGLGYNEQFF.

The chain is built from TRBV14 and TRBJ1-2, with 9 bases lining up with TRBD1. The germline V gene encodes CDR1 SGHDN and CDR2 FVKESK. The trim removed 1 base at V and 4 bases at J, leaving 4 bases unmatched. CDR3 size: 15 residues. The CDR3 reads CASSQGGTGPYGYTF. Here the CDR3 DNA reads TGTGCCAGCAGCCAAGGCGGGACAGGGCCCTATGGCTACACCTTC. The variable domain in full, with the rest retrieved from reference TRBV14 and TRBJ1-2, is EAGVTQFPSHSVIEKGQTVTLRCDPISGHDNLYWYRRVMGKEIKFLLHFVKESKQDESGMPNNRFLAERTGGTYSTLKVQPAELEDSGVYFCASSQGGTGPYGYTFGSGTRLTVV.

The chain combines TRBV30 with TRBJ2-1; 9 bases agree with TRBD2. Trimming removed 2 bases from V and 4 bases from J; junction bases left unmatched: 6. Per germline, CDR1 GTSNPN and CDR2 SVGIG (reference sequence). The CDR3 is 15 residues long. In DNA, the CDR3 is TGTGCCTGGAGTCCTGGAACTAGCGGGTACAATGAGCAGTTCTTC. This gives the protein CAWSPGTSGYNEQFF.

This clone showed up just a few times. The chain joins TRBV27 to TRBJ2-7; 10 positions match TRBD2. Germline loops: CDR1 MNHEY, CDR2 SMNVEV (reference sequence). The CDR3 covers 15 residues. Germline trimming cut 4 bases from V and 3 bases from J; bases unmatched to any gene: 6. CDR3: CASSWKASGSYEQYF. CDR3 DNA sequence: TGTGCCAGCAGTTGGAAGGCTAGCGGGAGCTACGAGCAGTACTTC.